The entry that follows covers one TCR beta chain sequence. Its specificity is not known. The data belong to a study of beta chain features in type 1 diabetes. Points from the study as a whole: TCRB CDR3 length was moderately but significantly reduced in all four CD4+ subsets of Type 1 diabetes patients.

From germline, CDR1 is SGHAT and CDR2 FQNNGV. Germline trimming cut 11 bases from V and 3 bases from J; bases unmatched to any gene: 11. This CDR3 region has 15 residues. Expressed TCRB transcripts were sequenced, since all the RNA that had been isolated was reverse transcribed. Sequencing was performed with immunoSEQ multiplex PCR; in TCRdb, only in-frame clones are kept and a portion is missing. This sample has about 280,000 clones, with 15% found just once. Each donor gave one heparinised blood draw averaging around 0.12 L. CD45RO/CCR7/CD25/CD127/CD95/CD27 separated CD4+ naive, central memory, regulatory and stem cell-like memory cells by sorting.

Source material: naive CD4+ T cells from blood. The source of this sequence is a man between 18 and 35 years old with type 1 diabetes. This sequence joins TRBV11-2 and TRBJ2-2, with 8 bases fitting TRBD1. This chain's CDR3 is CADKRTGPDTGELFF. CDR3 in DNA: TGTGCCGACAAGAGGACAGGGCCCGACACCGGGGAGCTGTTTTTT.